Sequencing of this T cell receptor (beta chain) was carried out in a study of shared clonotypes between healthy human individuals. For this clone: Antigen unknown.

V trimming: 7 bases; J trimming: 4 bases; junction bases outside the gene matches: 9. CDR3 length equals 15 residues. Per the germline V gene, CDR1 is SGHTA and CDR2 is FQGNSA. General study points: Generation probabilities were higher for clonotypes shared across all four sorted-subset donors than for unshared ones. Clonotype sharing among donors likely depends on sequencing depth.

The protocol was immunoSEQ multiplex PCR, while the TCRdb copy is restricted to in-frame clones and leaves out a portion. The sample has about 2.3 million clones, over 90% seen once. This sequence was found in a man aged 18 to 30 in good health. Some clones in this sample may be carry-over from other donors' samples. The chain has TRBV7-2 and TRBJ2-2; 7 nucleotides agree with TRBD1. The sample comprised naive CD4+ T cells from PBMCs. The subset: CD45RA+ positively selected. The CDR3 nucleotides read TGTGCCAGCAACTATGACAGGGCGGCCACCGGGGAGCTGTTTTTT. It translates to CASNYDRAATGELFF. Using reference TRBV7-2 and TRBJ2-2 for the parts outside the CDR3, the full variable domain is GAGVSQSPSNKVTEKGKDVELRCDPISGHTALYWYRQSLGQGLEFLIYFQGNSAPDKSGLPSDRFSAERTGGSVSTLTIQRTQQEDSAVYLCASNYDRAATGELFFGEGSRLTVL.